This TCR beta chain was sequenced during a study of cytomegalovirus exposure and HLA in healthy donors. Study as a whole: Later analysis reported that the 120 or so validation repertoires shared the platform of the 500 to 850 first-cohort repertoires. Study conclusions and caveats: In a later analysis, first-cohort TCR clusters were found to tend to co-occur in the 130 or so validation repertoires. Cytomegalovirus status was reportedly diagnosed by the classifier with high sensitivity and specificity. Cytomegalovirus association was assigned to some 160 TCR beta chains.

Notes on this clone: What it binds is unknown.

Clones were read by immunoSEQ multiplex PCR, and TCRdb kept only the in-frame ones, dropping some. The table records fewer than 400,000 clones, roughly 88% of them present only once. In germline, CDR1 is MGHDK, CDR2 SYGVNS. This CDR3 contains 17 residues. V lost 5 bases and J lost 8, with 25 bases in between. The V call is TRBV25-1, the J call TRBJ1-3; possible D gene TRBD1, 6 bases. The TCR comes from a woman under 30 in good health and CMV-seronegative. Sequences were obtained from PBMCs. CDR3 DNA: TGTGCCAGCAGTTATAATACCCCGACAGGCCTCGGACACACCATATATTTT. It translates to CASSYNTPTGLGHTIYF.